Sequencing of this TCR beta chain was carried out in a study of control samples from healthy donors and cancer patients. The CDR3 consists of 14 residues. Germline V gives CDR1 SGHNT, CDR2 YENEEA. V was cut by 3 bases and J by 0 bases, with 6 bases left in between. Libraries were prepared by immunoSEQ multiplex PCR; TCRdb keeps only in-frame clonotypes and omits some of them. Of over 150,000 clones listed, approximately 92% are singletons. This rearrangement joins TRBV11-3 to TRBJ1-3, with D uncertain. The sample consisted of blood. This sequence was found in a man aged 18 to 30 in good health. The CDR3: CASSLSGSGNTIYF. The CDR3 DNA reads as TGTGCCAGCAGCTTGAGCGGCTCTGGAAACACCATATATTTT.